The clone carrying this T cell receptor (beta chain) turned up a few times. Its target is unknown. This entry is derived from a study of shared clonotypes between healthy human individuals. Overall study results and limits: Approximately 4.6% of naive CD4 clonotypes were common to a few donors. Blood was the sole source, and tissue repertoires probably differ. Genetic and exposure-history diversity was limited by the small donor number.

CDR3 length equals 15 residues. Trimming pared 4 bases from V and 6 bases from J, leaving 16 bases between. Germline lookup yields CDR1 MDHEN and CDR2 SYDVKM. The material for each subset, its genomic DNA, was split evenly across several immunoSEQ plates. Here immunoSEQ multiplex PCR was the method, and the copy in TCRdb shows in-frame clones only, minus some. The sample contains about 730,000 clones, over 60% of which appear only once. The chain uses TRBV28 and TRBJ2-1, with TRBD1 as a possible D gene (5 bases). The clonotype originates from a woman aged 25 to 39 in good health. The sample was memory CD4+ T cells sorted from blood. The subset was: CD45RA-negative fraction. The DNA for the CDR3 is TGTGCCAGCAGTTCCCCTCCGGACACGATCAATGAGCAGTTCTTC. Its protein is CASSSPPDTINEQFF.